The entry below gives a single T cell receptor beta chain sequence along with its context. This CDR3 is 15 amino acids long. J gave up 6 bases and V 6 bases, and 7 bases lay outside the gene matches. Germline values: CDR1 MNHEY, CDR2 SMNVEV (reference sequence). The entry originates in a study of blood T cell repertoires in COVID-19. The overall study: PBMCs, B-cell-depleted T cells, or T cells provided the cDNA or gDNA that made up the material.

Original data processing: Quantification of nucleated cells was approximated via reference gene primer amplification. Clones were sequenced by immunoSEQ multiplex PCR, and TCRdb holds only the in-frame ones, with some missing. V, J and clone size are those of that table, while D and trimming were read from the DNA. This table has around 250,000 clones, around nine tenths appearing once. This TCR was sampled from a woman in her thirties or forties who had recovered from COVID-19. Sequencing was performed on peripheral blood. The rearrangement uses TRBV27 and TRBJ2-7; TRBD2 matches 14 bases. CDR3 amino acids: CASRGTSGRPIEQYF. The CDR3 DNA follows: TGTGCCAGCAGGGGGACTAGCGGGAGACCCATCGAGCAGTACTTC.